The 29 T cell receptor beta chains below all came from one sample that was sequenced in a study of cytomegalovirus exposure and HLA in healthy donors. The PCR made use of 60 Vbeta and 13 Jbeta primers. The method was immunoSEQ multiplex PCR; TCRdb's version includes in-frame clones alone and lacks a portion of them. The sample has roughly 200,000 clones; approximately 78% are singletons. The sequenced material came from PBMCs. These receptors came from a woman aged 40 to 49 in good health and CMV-seronegative.

The rearrangement links TRBV4-1 to TRBJ1-1; the D is unclear. Germline loops: CDR1 MGHRA, CDR2 YSYEKL. With 3 bases removed from V and 0 bases from J, the gap between germline ends came to 11 bases. The CDR3 has 15 residues. The CDR3 DNA follows: TGCGCCAGCAGCCAGGGCAGTCTCATGAACACTGAAGCTTTCTTT. Amino acid sequence: CASSQGSLMNTEAFF.

The genes are TRBV7-2 and TRBJ2-7; TRBD2 agrees at 9 bases. CDR1 and CDR2 (germline): SGHTA, FQGNSA. The CDR3 covers 15 residues. J lost 5 bases, V lost 5 bases, and 10 bases had no gene match. This CDR3 is CASSMNGREGDEQYF. The CDR3 DNA reads as TGTGCCAGCAGCATGAACGGGCGGGAGGGGGACGAGCAGTACTTC. The full variable domain, rest sourced from reference TRBV7-2 and TRBJ2-7, is GAGVSQSPSNKVTEKGKDVELRCDPISGHTALYWYRQSLGQGLEFLIYFQGNSAPDKSGLPSDRFSAERTGGSVSTLTIQRTQQEDSAVYLCASSMNGREGDEQYFGPGTRLTVT.

The chain carries TRBV18 and TRBJ1-2, with 7 bases matching TRBD1. In germline, CDR1 is KGHSH, CDR2 LQKENI. With V trimmed by 3 bases and J by 2 bases, 6 bases remained unmatched. This CDR3 region has 15 residues. DNA of the CDR3: TGTGCCAGCTCACCTAGGGACAGCTCAAACTATGGCTACACCTTC. As protein: CASSPRDSSNYGYTF.

V is TRBV9 and J is TRBJ2-1; D gene ambiguous. The CDR3 extends over 15 amino acids. The germline V and J ends were trimmed by 0 bases and 2 bases, with 9 bases remaining between them. Germline assignment: CDR1 SGDLS and CDR2 YYNGEE. The CDR3 protein is CASSVAGSPYNEQFF. DNA for the CDR3: TGTGCCAGCAGCGTAGCGGGTTCCCCCTACAATGAGCAGTTCTTC.

The V call is TRBV10-1, the J call TRBJ2-7; 11 bases are a match to TRBD2. V lost 3 bases, J lost 7 bases, and 5 bases stayed unmatched. This CDR3 is built from 14 residues. Germline loops: CDR1 WNHNN, CDR2 SYGVQD (reference sequence). CDR3 region: CASSEYLAGGEQYF. The CDR3 nucleotides are TGCGCCAGCAGTGAATACCTAGCGGGAGGAGAGCAGTACTTC.

The V gene is TRBV30, the J gene TRBJ2-5; the match to TRBD1 covers 7 bases. The DNA end lines up better with TRBJ2-7; the J call may be wrong. Germline V CDR1 and CDR2: GTSNPN, SVGIG (reference sequence). The CDR3 runs 13 residues. CDR3 in DNA: TGTGCCTGGAGTGGGACAGGTATCTACGAGCAGTACTTC. Translation gives CAWSGTGIYEQYF.

V gene TRBV5-1 combines with J gene TRBJ2-5; a weak D match, TRBD2 (7 bases). The length of the CDR3 is 17 residues. The germline V and J ends were trimmed by 4 bases and 2 bases, with 21 bases remaining between them. Germline V gene lookup returns CDR1 SGHRS and CDR2 YFSETQ. As DNA, the CDR3 is TGCGCCAGCAGCCTGGGGGCGGGGGCCTTAGGTCAAGAGACCCAGTACTTC. It codes for CASSLGAGALGQETQYF.

The chain links TRBV27 to TRBJ1-2; D perhaps matches TRBD1 (6 bases). This CDR3 spans 15 amino acids. Germline loops: CDR1 MNHEY, CDR2 SMNVEV (reference sequence). The V and J ends lost 4 bases and 3 bases respectively, with 15 bases between them. The CDR3 loop is CASSSRTAADYGYTF. CDR3 DNA: TGTGCCAGCAGTTCTAGGACAGCCGCGGACTATGGCTACACCTTC.

A word on this clone: The germline gene is not matched at one end of the junction; a read error may be the cause. The chain carries TRBV14 and TRBJ2-5; 8 bases are a match to TRBD2. There are 15 residues in the CDR3. Germline V lookup: CDR1 SGHDN, CDR2 FVKESK. The CDR3 loop is CASSQASGGQKTQYF. In nucleotides, the CDR3 is TGTGCCAGCAGCCAAGCAAGCGGGGGCCAAAAGACCCAGTACTTC.

In this sample, this clone turned up once. At the DNA level, this CDR3 is encoded by other sequences in the same sample as well. V is TRBV6-5 and J is TRBJ2-7; TRBD1 matches at 9 bases. The V gene's germline CDR1 is MNHEY and CDR2 SVGAGI. The CDR3 runs to 15 residues. The trim removed 3 bases at V and 1 base at J, leaving 4 bases unmatched. CDR3 nucleotide sequence: TGTGCCAGCAGTTATAGCGGACAGGGGTCCTACGAGCAGTACTTC. This gives the protein CASSYSGQGSYEQYF.

The V and J genes are TRBV28 and TRBJ1-1; D is possibly TRBD1 (5 bases). The CDR3 extends over 13 amino acids. In germline, CDR1 is MDHEN, CDR2 SYDVKM. V lost 3 bases and J lost 1, with 6 bases in between. CDR3 nucleotide sequence: TGTGCCAGCAGTTTGGGGGGGAACACTGAAGCTTTCTTT. Translating gives CASSLGGNTEAFF. Variable domain in full (rest from reference TRBV28 and TRBJ1-1): DVKVTQSSRYLVKRTGEKVFLECVQDMDHENMFWYRQDPGLGLRLIYFSYDVKMKEKGDIPEGYSVSREKKERFSLILESASTNQTSMYLCASSLGGNTEAFFGQGTRLTVV.

This chain uses TRBV9 with TRBJ2-7; 11 bases map to TRBD1. This CDR3 comprises 16 residues. CDR1 is SGDLS, CDR2 YYNGEE, per germline. The V gene end was trimmed by 4 bases and the J gene end by 5 bases; junction bases not matched to a gene: 11. Here the CDR3 reads CASSPGPGQGVNEQYF. The CDR3 bases are TGTGCCAGCAGCCCCGGTCCGGGACAGGGGGTTAACGAGCAGTACTTC.

The DNA for the CDR3 is TGTGCCAGCAGGCGTCCACAGGGGAGGCAAGGAGATGGCTACACCTTC. This sequence encodes CASRRPQGRQGDGYTF. The V and J genes are TRBV6-6 and TRBJ1-2; 7 nucleotides agree with TRBD1. After removal of 6 bases from V and 6 bases from J, the junction contained 16 bases not matched to a gene. Germline V lookup: CDR1 MNHNY, CDR2 SVGAGI (reference sequence). The CDR3 runs to 16 residues.

The chain has TRBV6-5 and TRBJ2-1; D is unresolved. The V end was cut by 0 bases, the J end by 0 bases, with 6 bases between. The CDR3 runs to 15 residues. From germline, CDR1 is MNHEY and CDR2 SVGAGI. CDR3 sequence: CASSYSFNSYNEQFF. The DNA of the CDR3 is TGTGCCAGCAGTTACTCATTCAACTCCTACAATGAGCAGTTCTTC.

The chain combines TRBV6-6 with TRBJ2-4; no definite D call. The germline V and J ends were trimmed by 8 bases and 5 bases, with 19 bases remaining between them. The CDR3 sequence is 15 residues long. Per the germline V gene, CDR1 is MNHNY and CDR2 is SVGAGI (reference sequence). The CDR3 region has the DNA TGTGCCAGCGCGATTGTGCCCCTTGGTCAAAACATTCAGTACTTC. Translating gives CASAIVPLGQNIQYF.

CDR3 loop: CAISDQDSYEQYF. The DNA of the CDR3 is TGTGCCATCAGTGACCAGGACAGCTACGAGCAGTACTTC. The rearrangement links TRBV10-3 to TRBJ2-7; D may be TRBD1 (6 bases). The CDR3 is 13 amino acids. Germline V gene sequence: CDR1 ENHRY, CDR2 SYGVKD. V lost 3 bases, J lost 3 bases, and 9 bases lay in between.

This clone was seen only a few times. The CDR3 spells CASSFPSGLRKQYF. CDR3 nucleotide sequence: TGTGCCAGCAGTTTCCCCAGCGGCCTTCGAAAGCAGTACTTC. The chain uses TRBV28 and TRBJ2-7, with a tentative D call TRBD2 (5 bases). CDR1 and CDR2 from the germline V gene are MDHEN and SYDVKM. CDR3 size: 14 residues. V lost 3 bases and J lost 8, with 17 bases in between.

This clone occurred once. V is TRBV7-3 and J is TRBJ2-1, with 7 nucleotides matching TRBD2. The CDR3 is 15 residues long. Per the germline V gene, CDR1 is SGHTA and CDR2 is FQGTGA. V lost 2 bases, J lost 5 bases, and 6 bases stayed unmatched. In DNA, the CDR3 is TGTGCCAGCAGCTTACGAGGGAGGGGTCACAATGAGCAGTTCTTC. Protein sequence: CASSLRGRGHNEQFF.

The V gene is TRBV9, the J gene TRBJ1-3; 9 bases are a match to TRBD1. With V trimmed by 0 bases and J by 2 bases, 3 bases remained unmatched. In germline, CDR1 is SGDLS, CDR2 YYNGEE. This CDR3 region has 16 residues. CDR3 DNA: TGTGCCAGCAGCGTAGAGGGACAGGGCGCTGGAAACACCATATATTTT. Translated: CASSVEGQGAGNTIYF.

The chain couples TRBV19 to TRBJ2-6; 7 bases align to TRBD1. Looked up from germline, CDR1 is LNHDA and CDR2 is SQIVND (reference sequence). The length of the CDR3 is 16 residues. V was pared by 1 base and J by 2 bases, with 2 bases of the junction left unmatched. CDR3 in amino acids: CASSIGGGAGANVLTF. As DNA, the CDR3 is TGTGCCAGTAGTATAGGAGGGGGCGCTGGGGCCAACGTCCTGACTTTC.

The genes are TRBV10-3 and TRBJ1-1; D not resolved. Trimming shortened V by 5 bases and J by 1 base, and 8 bases separated the two germline ends. Looked up from germline, CDR1 is ENHRY and CDR2 is SYGVKD. The CDR3 extends over 13 amino acids. The CDR3 sequence is CAISRQENTEAFF. Here the CDR3 DNA reads TGTGCCATCAGTAGGCAGGAGAACACTGAAGCTTTCTTT.

The chain has TRBV29-1 and TRBJ2-7, with D tentatively TRBD1 (6 bases). Trimming pared 4 bases from V and 3 bases from J, leaving 10 bases between. The germline gives CDR1 SQVTM, CDR2 ANQGSEA. The length of the CDR3 is 12 residues. The CDR3 is CSVVGQHYEQYF. The CDR3 nucleotides read TGCAGCGTTGTAGGACAGCACTACGAGCAGTACTTC.

The V call is TRBV30, the J call TRBJ1-2, with D maybe TRBD1 (6 bases). The CDR3 has 19 residues. Trimming removed 0 bases from V and 0 bases from J, with 23 bases in between. CDR1 and CDR2 from the germline V gene are GTSNPN and SVGIG (reference sequence). CDR3 sequence: CAWSVRVDLRGRPNYGYTF. The DNA of the CDR3 is TGTGCCTGGAGTGTACGGGTTGATCTGCGGGGGCGACCTAACTATGGCTACACCTTC.

The gene calls are TRBV28 and TRBJ2-7; tentative D call: TRBD2 (6 bases). V gave up 7 bases and J gave up 6 bases, with 13 bases separating them. This CDR3 has 12 amino acids. Germline lookup yields CDR1 MDHEN and CDR2 SYDVKM. The CDR3 DNA reads TGTGCCAGCACCCGGGGGACGGGCGAGCAGTACTTC. This encodes CASTRGTGEQYF.

The chain combines TRBV19 with TRBJ1-1, with 8 positions matching TRBD1. CDR1 and CDR2 (germline): LNHDA, SQIVND (reference sequence). The CDR3 has 13 residues. The V segment lost 9 bases and the J segment 6 bases; nucleotides outside the gene matches: 9. CDR3 DNA: TGTGCCAGCACTTATACAGGGGGGGCTGAAGCTTTCTTT. Translating it yields CASTYTGGAEAFF.

The chain couples TRBV18 to TRBJ1-1; 7 bases match TRBD1. Trimming at V came to 3 bases and at J to 3 bases, leaving 4 bases not matched to a gene. CDR3 length equals 14 residues. Germline loops: CDR1 KGHSH, CDR2 LQKENI. CDR3 nucleotide sequence: TGTGCCAGCTCACCGAGAGGGACAGACACTGAAGCTTTCTTT. Translation gives CASSPRGTDTEAFF.

This chain links TRBV7-3 with TRBJ2-2; TRBD1 is a possible D gene (6 bases). Germline CDR1 reads SGHTA; CDR2 reads FQGTGA. Trimming pared 8 bases from V and 5 bases from J, leaving 21 bases between. CDR3 length equals 16 residues. CDR3: CASGLRGPGETGELFF. As DNA, the CDR3 is TGTGCCAGCGGTCTTCGTGGGCCAGGGGAAACCGGGGAGCTGTTTTTT.

This rearrangement joins TRBV28 to TRBJ2-3; tentative D call: TRBD2 (6 bases). Looked up from germline, CDR1 is MDHEN and CDR2 is SYDVKM. V lost 10 bases and J lost 2, with 19 bases in between. The CDR3 consists of 15 residues. DNA of the CDR3: TGTGCCACCGGAGGTGGGGGGTCGCCCACAGATACGCAGTATTTT. Amino acids: CATGGGGSPTDTQYF.

This sequence joins TRBV7-9 and TRBJ2-2; TRBD2 matches 9 bases. Germline CDR1 reads SEHNR; CDR2 reads FQNEAQ (reference sequence). Losses at the gene ends were 1 base for V and 5 bases for J; bases not matched to a gene: 2. This CDR3 has 15 residues. The CDR3 DNA is TGTGCCAGCAGCTTAGTAGCGGGAGCGACCGGGGAGCTGTTTTTT. Amino acids: CASSLVAGATGELFF.